The rows below give T cell receptor beta chains drawn from one sample of a study of vaccination and CD4 T cells after COVID-19. No antigen is known for these receptors. TCRdb itself ran the PCR reads through MiXCR, one entry per CDR3 protein. The sample holds fewer than 20,000 distinct CDR3 sequences, around 78% seen once. Sequenced material: CD4+ T cells from blood, cultured in vitro, taken after SARS-CoV-2 vaccination. Receptors were obtained from a human donor who received a COVID-19 vaccine. Each CDR3 is given with its conserved first and last residue. The order of the fields is V gene, D gene, J gene, clone size, CDR3 DNA, CDR3 protein. The D gene is left open where the match is weak. Clone size, where shown, is once, few, many, or a class for clones that have expanded.

TRBV24-1	TRBD1	TRBJ2-2	-	TGTGCCACCAGCCGGGGGACAGGGGGGAACGCCGGGGAGCTGTTTTTT	CATSRGTGGNAGELFF
TRBV27	-	TRBJ1-1	-	TGTGCCAGCAGTTTATGGGGGGCGTTTGAAGCTTTCTTT	CASSLWGAFEAFF
TRBV6-5	-	TRBJ1-2	-	TGTGCCAGCAGTTTCCGCCAGGGGATGGGCTATGGCTACACCTTC	CASSFRQGMGYGYTF
TRBV25-1	-	TRBJ1-5	-	TGTGCCAGCAGTGAATCACGACAGTCTAATCAGCCCCAGCATTTT	CASSESRQSNQPQHF
TRBV20-1	TRBD1	TRBJ2-7	-	TGCAGTCTCCAAACCGGGACAGGGGGCTACGAGCAGTACTTC	CSLQTGTGGYEQYF
TRBV7-8	TRBD2	TRBJ2-2	-	TGTGCCAGCAGCTCAGGGACTAGCGGGGCGAACACCGGGGAGCTGTTTTTT	CASSSGTSGANTGELFF
TRBV29-1	-	TRBJ1-2	-	TGCAGCGCTGGGGAGAGGGTATCTAGTGGCTACACCTTC	CSAGERVSSGYTF
TRBV20-1	-	TRBJ1-2	-	TGCAGTGCTAGTGTGGGGGACTATGGCTACACCTTC	CSASVGDYGYTF
TRBV12-3/TRBV12-4	-	TRBJ1-5	few	TGTGCCAGCAGTTTTCGGGAAGGGAGCCAGCCCCAGCATTTT	CASSFREGSQPQHF
TRBV7-9	TRBD1	TRBJ2-1	-	TGTGCCAGCAGCAAGACAGGGGGGATCTACAATGAGCAGTTCTTC	CASSKTGGIYNEQFF
TRBV2	TRBD2	TRBJ2-5	-	TGTGCCAGCAGTGAAGTGCGGGGGGGCAATATGGGGTACTTC	CASSEVRGGNMGYF
TRBV12-3/TRBV12-4	TRBD2	TRBJ2-5	-	TGTGCCAGCAGTTTAGGACTAGCGGAGCACACCCAGTACTTC	CASSLGLAEHTQYF
TRBV11-3	TRBD1	TRBJ1-1	-	TGTGCCAGCAGCTCAGAAACTACAGGGGATTGGGGTGAAGCTTTCTTT	CASSSETTGDWGEAFF
TRBV7-3	-	TRBJ1-1	-	TGTGCCAGCAGCTTCTTAGGTGGGAACACTGAAGCTTTCTTT	CASSFLGGNTEAFF
TRBV2	-	TRBJ1-1	-	TGTGCCAGCAGTATTCTCCTACAGAACACTGAAGCTTTCTTT	CASSILLQNTEAFF
TRBV6-5	-	TRBJ1-5	-	TGTGCCAGCAGTTTCGGACGGTTTAGCAATCAGCCCCAGCATTTT	CASSFGRFSNQPQHF
TRBV6-5	TRBD2	TRBJ2-7	-	TGTGCCAGCAGTTACCGGTTTAGCGGGGGGGTCGGGGAGCAGTACTTC	CASSYRFSGGVGEQYF
TRBV6-5	TRBD1	TRBJ1-6	-	TGTGCCAGCAGTTATGTTCTCCGGACAGGGCCTCGCTCTGAGAATAATTCACCCCTCCACTTT	CASSYVLRTGPRSENNSPLHF
TRBV20-1	TRBD1	TRBJ1-2	-	TGCAGTGCTAGAGGGGGCACTGACAGGGGAGGCGACTATGGCTACACCTTC	CSARGGTDRGGDYGYTF
TRBV20-1	-	TRBJ1-1	few	TGCAGTGCAACCGGCCGACCCAATGAAGCTTTCTTT	CSATGRPNEAFF
TRBV25-1	-	TRBJ2-3	-	TGTGCCAGCAGTTCTAGGAGCCTTACAGGGACCACAGATACGCAGTATTTT	CASSSRSLTGTTDTQYF
TRBV7-9	-	TRBJ2-7	-	TGTGCCAGCAGCTTAGCGCTAACAGGGAGGGTCTACGAGCAGTACTTC	CASSLALTGRVYEQYF
TRBV19	-	TRBJ2-3	once	TGTGCCAGTAGTACCCACAGCACAGATACGCAGTATTTT	CASSTHSTDTQYF
TRBV20-1	TRBD1	TRBJ2-7	-	TGCAGTGTTCCGGGACAGGGGGGCTACGAGCAGTACTTC	CSVPGQGGYEQYF
TRBV7-3	-	TRBJ2-3	-	TGTGCCAGCAGCTTAGACGGCCCTAGCACAGATACGCAGTATTTT	CASSLDGPSTDTQYF
TRBV27	TRBD1	TRBJ2-3	few	TGTGCCAGCAGTTTTCCCGGACAGGGAACGCAGTATTTT	CASSFPGQGTQYF
TRBV20-1	TRBD2	TRBJ2-5	-	TGCAGTGCCCCGGCTAGCGGGGGGTCAGAGACCCAGTACTTC	CSAPASGGSETQYF
TRBV11-2	-	TRBJ2-2	-	TGTGCCAGCAGCTTAGATCCTGTACGAAGCACCGGGGAGCTGTTTTTT	CASSLDPVRSTGELFF
TRBV20-1	-	TRBJ1-2	-	TGCAGTGCTCAAAGGACCCCCACCGACTATGGCTACACCTTC	CSAQRTPTDYGYTF
TRBV6-1	-	TRBJ1-1	few	TGTGCCAGCAGTGAAGGGACCATGAACACTGAAGCTTTCTTT	CASSEGTMNTEAFF
TRBV6-2/TRBV6-3	-	TRBJ1-1	-	TGTGCCAGCAGTTACTCGATACAGGGAAGGGGCACTGAAGCTTTCTTT	CASSYSIQGRGTEAFF
TRBV20-1	-	TRBJ1-2	few	TGCAGTGCTTGGGGGGACTATGGCTACACCTTC	CSAWGDYGYTF
TRBV24-1	TRBD2	TRBJ2-1	few	TGTGCCACCAGTGAGCAGCGGGGTCCCAATGAGCAGTTCTTC	CATSEQRGPNEQFF
TRBV30	TRBD2	TRBJ2-5	-	TGTGCCTGGAGTTCGGATCGCGGGGGGGTTCGAGAGACCCAGTACTTC	CAWSSDRGGVRETQYF
TRBV27	-	TRBJ2-2	-	TGTGCCAGCAGCAGGGCAGACTGGACCGGGGAGCTGTTTTTT	CASSRADWTGELFF